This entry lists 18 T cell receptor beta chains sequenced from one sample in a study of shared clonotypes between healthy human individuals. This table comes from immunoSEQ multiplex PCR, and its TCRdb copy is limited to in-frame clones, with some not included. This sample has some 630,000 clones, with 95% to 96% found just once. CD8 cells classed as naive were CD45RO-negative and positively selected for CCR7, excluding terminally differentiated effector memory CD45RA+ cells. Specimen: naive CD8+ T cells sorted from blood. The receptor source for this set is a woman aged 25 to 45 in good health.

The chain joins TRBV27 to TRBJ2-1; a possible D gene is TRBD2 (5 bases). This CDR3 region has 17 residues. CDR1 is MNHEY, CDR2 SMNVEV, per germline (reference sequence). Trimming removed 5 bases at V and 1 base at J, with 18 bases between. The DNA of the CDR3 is TGTGCCAGCAGTACCCGGACTGCTAACCCTTCCTACAATGAGCAGTTCTTC. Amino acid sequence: CASSTRTANPSYNEQFF.

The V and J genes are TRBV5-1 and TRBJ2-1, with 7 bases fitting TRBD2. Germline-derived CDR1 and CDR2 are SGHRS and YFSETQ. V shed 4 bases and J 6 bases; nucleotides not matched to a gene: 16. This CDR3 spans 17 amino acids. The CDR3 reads CASSRPPGGGRVNEQFF. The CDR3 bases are TGCGCCAGCAGCCGCCCCCCTGGGGGAGGGAGGGTCAATGAGCAGTTCTTC.

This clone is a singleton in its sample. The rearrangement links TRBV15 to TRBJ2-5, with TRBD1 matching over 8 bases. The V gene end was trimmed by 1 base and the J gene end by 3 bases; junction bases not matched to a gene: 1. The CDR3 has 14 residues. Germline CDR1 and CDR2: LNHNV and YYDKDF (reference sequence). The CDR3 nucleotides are TGTGCCACCAGCAGAGCGGGACAGGAAGAGACCCAGTACTTC. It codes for CATSRAGQEETQYF.

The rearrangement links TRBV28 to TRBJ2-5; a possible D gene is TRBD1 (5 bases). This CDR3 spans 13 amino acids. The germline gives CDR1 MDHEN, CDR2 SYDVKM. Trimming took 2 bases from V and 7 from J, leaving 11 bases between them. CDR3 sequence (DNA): TGTGCCAGCAGTTTAGGGGCTGACGGGACCCAGTACTTC. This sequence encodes CASSLGADGTQYF.

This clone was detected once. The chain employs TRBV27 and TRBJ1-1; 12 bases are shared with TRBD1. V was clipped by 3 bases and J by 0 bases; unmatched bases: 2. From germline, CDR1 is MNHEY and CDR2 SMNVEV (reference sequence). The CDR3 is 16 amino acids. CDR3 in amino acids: CASSLGTGGVNTEAFF. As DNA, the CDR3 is TGTGCCAGCAGTTTGGGGACAGGGGGCGTGAACACTGAAGCTTTCTTT.

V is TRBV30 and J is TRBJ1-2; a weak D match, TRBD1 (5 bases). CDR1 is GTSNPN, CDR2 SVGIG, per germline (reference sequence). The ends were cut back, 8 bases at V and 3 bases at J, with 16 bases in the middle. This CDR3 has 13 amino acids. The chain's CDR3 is CAGGDPNDYGYTF. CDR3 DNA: TGTGCCGGGGGGGATCCGAACGACTATGGCTACACCTTC.

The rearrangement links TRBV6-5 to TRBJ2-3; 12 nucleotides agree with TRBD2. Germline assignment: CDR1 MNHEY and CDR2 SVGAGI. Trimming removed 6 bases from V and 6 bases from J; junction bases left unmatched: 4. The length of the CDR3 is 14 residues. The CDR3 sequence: CASRPGTSGDTQYF. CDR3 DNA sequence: TGTGCCAGCAGGCCAGGGACTAGCGGGGATACGCAGTATTTT.

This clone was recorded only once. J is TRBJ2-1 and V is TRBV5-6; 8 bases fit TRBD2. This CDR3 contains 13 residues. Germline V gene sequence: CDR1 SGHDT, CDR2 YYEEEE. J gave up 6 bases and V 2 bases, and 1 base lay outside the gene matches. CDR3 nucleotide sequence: TGTGCCAGCAGCTTCGGGACTAGCAATGAGCAGTTCTTC. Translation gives CASSFGTSNEQFF.

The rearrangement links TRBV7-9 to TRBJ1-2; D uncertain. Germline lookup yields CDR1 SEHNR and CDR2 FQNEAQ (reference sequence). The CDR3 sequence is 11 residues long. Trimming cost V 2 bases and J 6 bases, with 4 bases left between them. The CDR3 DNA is TGTGCCAGCAGCTTACGGGATGGCTACACCTTC. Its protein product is CASSLRDGYTF.

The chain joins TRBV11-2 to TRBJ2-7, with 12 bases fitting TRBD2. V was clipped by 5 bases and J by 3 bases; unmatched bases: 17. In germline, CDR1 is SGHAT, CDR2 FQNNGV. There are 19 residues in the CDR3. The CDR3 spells CASSHWTSGTNHFGYEQYF. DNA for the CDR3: TGTGCCAGCAGCCATTGGACTAGCGGGACTAATCACTTCGGCTACGAGCAGTACTTC. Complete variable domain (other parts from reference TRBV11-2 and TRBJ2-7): EAGVAQSPRYKIIEKRQSVAFWCNPISGHATLYWYQQILGQGPKLLIQFQNNGVVDDSQLPKDRFSAERLKGVDSTLKIQPAKLEDSAVYLCASSHWTSGTNHFGYEQYFGPGTRLTVT.

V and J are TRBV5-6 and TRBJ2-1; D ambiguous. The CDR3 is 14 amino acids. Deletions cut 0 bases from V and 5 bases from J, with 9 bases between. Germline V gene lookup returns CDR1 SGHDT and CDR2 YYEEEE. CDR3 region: CASSLVGGDNEQFF. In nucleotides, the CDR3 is TGTGCCAGCAGCTTGGTCGGCGGAGACAATGAGCAGTTCTTC. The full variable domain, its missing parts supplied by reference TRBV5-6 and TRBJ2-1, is DAGVTQSPTHLIKTRGQQVTLRCSPKSGHDTVSWYQQALGQGPQFIFQYYEEEERQRGNFPDRFSGHQFPNYSSELNVNALLLGDSALYLCASSLVGGDNEQFFGPGTRLTVL.

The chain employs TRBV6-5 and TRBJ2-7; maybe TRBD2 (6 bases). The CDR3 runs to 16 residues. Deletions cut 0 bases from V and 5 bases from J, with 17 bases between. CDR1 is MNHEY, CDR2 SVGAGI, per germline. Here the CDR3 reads CASSYSEEGSLNEQYF. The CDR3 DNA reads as TGTGCCAGCAGTTACTCGGAGGAGGGGTCCCTAAACGAGCAGTACTTC.

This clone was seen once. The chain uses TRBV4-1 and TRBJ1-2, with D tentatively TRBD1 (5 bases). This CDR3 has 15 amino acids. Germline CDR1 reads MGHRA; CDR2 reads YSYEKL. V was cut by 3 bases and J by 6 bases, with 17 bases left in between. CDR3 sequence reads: CASSQPWRGTDGYTF. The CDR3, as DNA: TGCGCCAGCAGCCAGCCCTGGCGGGGGACGGATGGCTACACCTTC.

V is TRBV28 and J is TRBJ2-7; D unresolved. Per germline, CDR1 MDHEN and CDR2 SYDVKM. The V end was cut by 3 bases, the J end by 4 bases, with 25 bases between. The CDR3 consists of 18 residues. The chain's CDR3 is CASSLSVWTGPQGYEQYF. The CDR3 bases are TGTGCCAGCAGTTTGAGCGTTTGGACGGGCCCCCAAGGTTACGAGCAGTACTTC.

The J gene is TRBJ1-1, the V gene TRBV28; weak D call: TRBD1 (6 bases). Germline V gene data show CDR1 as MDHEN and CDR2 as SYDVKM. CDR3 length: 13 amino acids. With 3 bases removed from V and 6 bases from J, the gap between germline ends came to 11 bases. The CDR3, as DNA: TGTGCCAGCAGTTTTTTGGGACACTCTGAAGCTTTCTTT. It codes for CASSFLGHSEAFF. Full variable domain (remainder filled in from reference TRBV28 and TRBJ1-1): DVKVTQSSRYLVKRTGEKVFLECVQDMDHENMFWYRQDPGLGLRLIYFSYDVKMKEKGDIPEGYSVSREKKERFSLILESASTNQTSMYLCASSFLGHSEAFFGQGTRLTVV.

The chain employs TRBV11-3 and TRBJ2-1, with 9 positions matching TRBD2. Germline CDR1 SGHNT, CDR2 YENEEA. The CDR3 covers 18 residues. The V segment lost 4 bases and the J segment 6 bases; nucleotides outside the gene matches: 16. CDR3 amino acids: CASSSRTGAGGRGNEQFF. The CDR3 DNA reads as TGTGCCAGCAGCTCTCGGACTGGGGCGGGAGGGCGAGGCAATGAGCAGTTCTTC.

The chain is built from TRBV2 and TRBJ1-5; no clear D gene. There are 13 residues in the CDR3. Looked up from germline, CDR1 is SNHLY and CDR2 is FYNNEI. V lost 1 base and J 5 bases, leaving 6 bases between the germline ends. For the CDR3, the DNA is TGTGCCAGCAGTGAAGGGTCCTATCAGCCCCAGCATTTT. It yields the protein CASSEGSYQPQHF.

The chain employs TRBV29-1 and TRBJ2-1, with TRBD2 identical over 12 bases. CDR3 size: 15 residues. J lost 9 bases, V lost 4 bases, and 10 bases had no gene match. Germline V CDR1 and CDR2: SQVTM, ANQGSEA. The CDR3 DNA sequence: TGCAGCGTTGGAGGGCTAGCGGGAGGGCCGGGTGAGCAGTTCTTC. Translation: CSVGGLAGGPGEQFF.